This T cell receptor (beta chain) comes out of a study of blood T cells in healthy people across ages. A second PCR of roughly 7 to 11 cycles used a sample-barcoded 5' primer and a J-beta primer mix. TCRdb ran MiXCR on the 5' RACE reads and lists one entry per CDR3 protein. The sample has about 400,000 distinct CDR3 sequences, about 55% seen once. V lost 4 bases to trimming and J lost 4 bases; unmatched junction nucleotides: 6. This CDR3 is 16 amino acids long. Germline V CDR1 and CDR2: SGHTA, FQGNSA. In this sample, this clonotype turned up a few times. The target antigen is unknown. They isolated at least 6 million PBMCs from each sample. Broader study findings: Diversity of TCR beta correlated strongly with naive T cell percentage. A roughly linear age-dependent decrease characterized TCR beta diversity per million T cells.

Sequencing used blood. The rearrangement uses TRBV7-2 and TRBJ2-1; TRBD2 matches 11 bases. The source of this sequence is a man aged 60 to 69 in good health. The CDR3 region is CASSSAVAGGYNEQFF. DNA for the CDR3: TGTGCCAGCAGCTCGGCAGTAGCGGGAGGGTACAATGAGCAGTTCTTC.